This passage covers 7 T cell receptor beta chains from one sample sequenced in a study of blood T cells in healthy people across ages. Together with a sample-barcoded 5' primer, a J-beta primer mix was included in a second PCR lasting roughly 6 to 12 cycles. TCRdb independently ran MiXCR on the 5' RACE reads; one entry per CDR3 protein. The data contain fewer than 2 million distinct CDR3 sequences, 39% of them seen just once; the ten biggest clones take up roughly 23%. Source material: blood. These receptor sequences come from a human donor in good health.

This clonotype came up once. This chain joins TRBV2 and TRBJ2-1, with 7 nucleotides matching TRBD2. Germline trimming cut 6 bases from V and 9 bases from J; bases unmatched to any gene: 8. Germline-derived CDR1 and CDR2 are SNHLY and FYNNEI. This CDR3 is built from 13 residues. CDR3 protein: CASSPGLDREQFF. CDR3 DNA sequence: TGTGCCAGCAGCCCTGGACTAGATCGTGAGCAGTTCTTC.

The genes are TRBV7-8 and TRBJ2-3, with D perhaps assigned TRBD1 or TRBD2 (5 bases each). The CDR3 extends over 21 amino acids. V shed 5 bases and J shed 2 bases, with 32 bases lying between them. Germline V CDR1 and CDR2: SGHVS, FQNEAQ. The CDR3 coding sequence is TGTGCCAGCAGCCAAAGACGACGGCCCAAGGGGAGACCGATACACACAGATACGCAGTATTTT. It is translated as CASSQRRRPKGRPIHTDTQYF.

The J gene is TRBJ2-1, the V gene TRBV29-1; D remains ambiguous. Germline assignment: CDR1 SQVTM and CDR2 ANQGSEA. The CDR3 spans 15 residues. Trimming removed 6 bases at V and 4 bases at J, with 19 bases between. Here the CDR3 reads CSVGDFQTLYNEQFF. CDR3 bases: TGCAGCGTCGGTGACTTTCAAACCCTATACAATGAGCAGTTCTTC.

CDR3 DNA: TGTGCCAGCAGTTTGGGCTTGCAGGGACCTGGAAACACCATATATTTT. Protein sequence: CASSLGLQGPGNTIYF. This rearrangement joins TRBV28 to TRBJ1-3; perhaps TRBD1 as D (5 bases). V was shortened by 3 bases and J by 2 bases, with 14 bases between the two germline ends. Germline V gene data show CDR1 as MDHEN and CDR2 as SYDVKM. The CDR3 totals 16 residues.

The V gene is TRBV29-1, the J gene TRBJ1-1; D gene ambiguous. The CDR3 totals 12 residues. From germline, CDR1 is SQVTM and CDR2 ANQGSEA. Trimming removed 5 bases from V and 1 base from J, with 8 bases in between. CDR3 residues: CSVNSGNTEAFF. The CDR3 DNA reads TGCAGCGTTAACAGCGGGAACACTGAAGCTTTCTTT.

V usage is TRBV7-9 and J usage is TRBJ2-4; TRBD1 matches 9 bases. The CDR3 consists of 14 residues. CDR1 and CDR2 from the germline V gene are SEHNR and FQNEAQ (reference sequence). Trimming at V came to 5 bases and at J to 13 bases, leaving 12 bases not matched to a gene. CDR3 DNA sequence: TGTGCCAGCAGCCCCAACGACAGGGGGTTTGAGCAGTACTTC. Amino acids: CASSPNDRGFEQYF.

This clonotype was observed a few times. The chain employs TRBV7-2 and TRBJ1-1, with D possibly TRBD1 on 6 matching bases. Trimming cost V 4 bases and J 4 bases, with 19 bases left between them. Germline V gene lookup returns CDR1 SGHTA and CDR2 FQGNSA. This CDR3 contains 16 residues. The CDR3 reads CASSSSYRVYVTEAFF. CDR3 sequence (DNA): TGTGCCAGCAGCTCGAGTTACAGGGTTTATGTCACTGAAGCTTTCTTT.